This TCR beta chain appears in the sequencing data of a study of response to subunit inactivated influenza vaccine. Study findings and constraints: Authors suggested each seasonal flu vaccination may recruit only limited numbers of new T cells.

The CDR3 covers 12 residues. Germline V CDR1 and CDR2: MNHEY, SVGAGI. Trimming pared 7 bases from V and 1 base from J, leaving 5 bases between. This clonotype was seen ten or more times. Its matching antigen is unknown. TCRdb passed the RT-PCR reads through MiXCR, listing each CDR3 protein once. The sample yields 500,000 or so distinct CDR3 sequences, approximately 16% seen once. This receptor was taken from a man between 50 and 75 years old who received an inactivated influenza vaccine. The V call is TRBV6-5, the J call TRBJ2-4; possible D gene TRBD1, 5 bases. The material sequenced was CD4+ T cells sorted from PBMCs, taken about 24 months after vaccination. CDR3 in amino acids: CASKGAKNIQYF. As DNA, the CDR3 is TGTGCCAGCAAGGGGGCCAAAAACATTCAGTACTTC.